This TCR beta chain was identified in a study of CD8 T cells in Susac syndrome. An input of about 0.45 to 1 ug of RNA was subjected to reverse transcription using random hexamers. TCRdb passed the immunoSEQ multiplex PCR reads through MiXCR, listing each CDR3 protein once. The sample contains about 240,000 distinct CDR3 sequences, around 96% of which appear only once. V lost 2 bases, J lost 8 bases, and 8 bases stayed unmatched. There are 14 residues in the CDR3. Looked up from germline, CDR1 is MNHEY and CDR2 is SMNVEV (reference sequence). Recently defined diagnostic criteria classed the Susac syndrome patients as definite or probable. Negative isolation was used for CD8+ and CD4+ T cells and FACS enrichment for TEMRA cells.

The sequence was obtained from a human donor with Susac syndrome. The sequenced sample was CD4+ T cells from PBMCs. The chain combines TRBV27 with TRBJ1-2; 7 positions agree with TRBD1. The CDR3: CASSLDYRGRGYTF. CDR3 sequence (DNA): TGTGCCAGCAGTTTAGATTACAGGGGAAGGGGCTACACCTTC.